These 10 T cell receptor beta chains originate from one sample sequenced in a study of cytomegalovirus exposure and HLA in healthy donors (dated by TCRdb to about 2017). Library preparation used the immunoSEQ multiplex PCR assay. For the multiplex PCR, a mixture combining 60 forward primers for TCR Vbeta segments and 13 reverse primers for TCR Jbeta segments was used. TCRdb re-hosts the immuneACCESS table, in-frame sequences only. Its copies lack some clones; in the studies checked, an unresolved V gene accounts for under half of them, and the cause for the rest is not known. In all, the sample holds 100,000 to 150,000 clones, and 80% of those were seen once. The ten biggest clones cover about 9.2% of the sample. The sample was PBMCs. These receptors came from a young man in good health and CMV-seropositive.

CDR3 in DNA: TGTGCCATCAGTGATCCCGGGATGGGGTATGGCTACACCTTC. Residues: CAISDPGMGYGYTF. The chain combines TRBV10-3 with TRBJ1-2; D gene unclear. V shed 3 bases and J shed 5 bases, with 13 bases lying between them. CDR1 ENHRY and CDR2 SYGVKD come from the germline V gene. The CDR3 runs to 14 residues.

There are a few counts of this clone. The chain uses TRBV29-1 and TRBJ1-2; D unresolved. Germline-derived CDR1 and CDR2 are SQVTM and ANQGSEA. V was shortened by 5 bases and J by 4 bases, with 14 bases between the two germline ends. The CDR3 is made up of 13 amino acids. The CDR3 loop is CSVRRGSLYGYTF. The CDR3 bases are TGCAGCGTTAGACGGGGTAGCCTCTATGGCTACACCTTC. Drawing the rest from reference TRBV29-1 and TRBJ1-2, the complete variable domain is SAVISQKPSRDICQRGTSLTIQCQVDSQVTMMFWYRQQPGQSLTLIATANQGSEATYESGFVIDKFPISRPNLTFSTLTVSNMSPEDSSIYLCSVRRGSLYGYTFGSGTRLTVV.

The CDR3 region is CATDRGRDQPQHF. CDR3 sequence (DNA): TGTGCCACGGACAGGGGGCGAGATCAGCCCCAGCATTTT. The V gene is TRBV30, the J gene TRBJ1-5; 11 nucleotides align to TRBD1. Germline CDR1 and CDR2: GTSNPN and SVGIG (reference sequence). V trimming: 8 bases; J trimming: 5 bases; junction bases outside the gene matches: 5. The CDR3 extends over 13 amino acids. Together with reference TRBV30 and TRBJ1-5, the CDR3 gives the full variable domain: SQTIHQWPATLVQPVGSPLSLECTVEGTSNPNLYWYRQAAGRGLQLLFYSVGIGQISSEVPQNLSASRPQDRQFILSSKKLLLSDSGFYLCATDRGRDQPQHFGDGTRLSIL.

This clone was detected a few times. The rearrangement uses TRBV4-2 and TRBJ2-7; tentatively, D is TRBD1 (6 bases). The V end lost 4 bases, the J end lost 3 bases, and 13 bases lay between the germline ends. The germline gives CDR1 LGHNA, CDR2 YNFKEQ. This CDR3 region has 14 residues. CDR3: CASSPPPDSYEQYF. CDR3 sequence (DNA): TGTGCCAGCAGCCCCCCCCCGGACAGCTACGAGCAGTACTTC.

This clone was counted a few times. For the CDR3, the DNA is TGCGCCAGCAGCGCCCCGGACAGGGTTGTTACCTACGAGCAGTACTTC. Encoded protein: CASSAPDRVVTYEQYF. The chain combines TRBV5-1 with TRBJ2-7; 8 bases line up with TRBD1. The CDR3 has 16 residues. Germline CDR1 is SGHRS and CDR2 is YFSETQ. J gave up 2 bases and V 4 bases, and 11 bases lay outside the gene matches.

V and J are TRBV5-4 and TRBJ2-2, with a possible D match to TRBD2 (5 bases). The ends were cut back, 4 bases at V and 2 bases at J, with 12 bases in the middle. CDR1 is SGHNT, CDR2 YYREEE, per germline (reference sequence). This CDR3 is built from 15 residues. This CDR3 is CASSPRGGNTGELFF. DNA of the CDR3: TGTGCCAGCAGCCCCCGGGGTGGAAACACCGGGGAGCTGTTTTTT.

The chain combines TRBV18 with TRBJ1-6, with D unresolved. The CDR3 sequence is 21 residues long. CDR1 and CDR2 (germline): KGHSH, LQKENI. V was pared by 5 bases and J by 1 base, with 27 bases between. The CDR3: CASSIRQVADTSRSYNSPLHF. The CDR3 DNA follows: TGTGCCAGCTCAATCCGGCAGGTCGCCGATACTTCGCGATCCTATAATTCACCCCTCCACTTT.

The rearrangement joins TRBV28 to TRBJ2-1, with 12 nucleotides matching TRBD1. This CDR3 spans 15 amino acids. Germline V lookup: CDR1 MDHEN, CDR2 SYDVKM. Trimming cost V 2 bases and J 9 bases; bases outside gene matches: 5. CDR3 in amino acids: CASSLMGQGAGEQFF. In DNA, the CDR3 is TGTGCCAGCAGTTTAATGGGACAGGGGGCGGGTGAGCAGTTCTTC.

V usage is TRBV5-1 and J usage is TRBJ2-3; perhaps TRBD1 as D (6 bases). Per germline, CDR1 SGHRS and CDR2 YFSETQ. The CDR3 totals 17 residues. The V end was cut by 3 bases, the J end by 1 base, with 18 bases between. This CDR3 reads CASSWKITPGGTDTQYF. CDR3 DNA: TGCGCCAGCAGCTGGAAGATAACACCAGGGGGCACAGATACGCAGTATTTT.

This chain links TRBV2 with TRBJ1-1; TRBD1 matches 9 bases. The CDR3 extends over 15 amino acids. With V trimmed by 0 bases and J by 11 bases, 10 bases remained unmatched. Germline assignment: CDR1 SNHLY and CDR2 FYNNEI. The CDR3 DNA is TGTGCCAGCAGTGAAGCGAGAGGACAGGGGATTTACGCTTTCTTT. As protein: CASSEARGQGIYAFF.